This T cell receptor (beta chain) was recovered during a study of T cells in women clearing cervical HPV infection. Background on the study: Case blood drawn at lesion detection; control blood after infection cleared. Only a few women had HLA typing results available.

The germline gives CDR1 LNHDA, CDR2 SQIVND (reference sequence). V lost 0 bases and J lost 2, with 11 bases in between. CDR3 length: 16 residues. As concerns this clone: Its antigen remains unidentified. With the read ending 3 residues before the CDR3 end, the germline J gene is used to fill in that end.

Sequencing was performed with immunoSEQ multiplex PCR; in TCRdb, only in-frame clones are kept and a portion is missing. The sample has 35,000 to 50,000 clones. General observations from the study: CIN3+ cases had significantly higher TCR repertoire richness than controls, but evenness did not differ.

The clonotype comes from a woman aged 18-69 years with a cervical HPV16 infection that either progressed to CIN3+ or cleared (not recorded which). Sample: blood buffy coat. The gene calls are TRBV19 and TRBJ1-5; D is unclear. The CDR3 is CASSIESTLGNQPQHF. Incomplete CDR3 DNA: TGTGCCAGTAGTATAGAATCTACTTTGGGCAATCAGCCC.